Below are 22 T cell receptor beta chains sequenced from a single sample in a study of T cell responses to AZD1222 COVID-19 vaccine. The repertoire was sequenced with immunoSEQ multiplex PCR; TCRdb's copy has only in-frame clones and lacks some. This sample has some 96,000 clones, with about nine tenths found just once. Sequenced material: peripheral blood, taken on day 0 of AZD1222 vaccination. The receptors here all came from an adult in good health.

This chain joins TRBV25-1 and TRBJ1-2; maybe TRBD1 (5 bases). The CDR3 is 15 amino acids. V was trimmed by 5 bases and J by 4 bases, leaving 17 bases between them. Germline values: CDR1 MGHDK, CDR2 SYGVNS. The CDR3, as DNA: TGTGCCAGCAGTACATCAGGGCTCCCTCCCTATGGCTACACCTTC. It is translated as CASSTSGLPPYGYTF.

This clone showed up just a few times. The rearrangement uses TRBV5-4 and TRBJ1-2, with D perhaps TRBD1 (5 bases). The CDR3 is 15 residues long. Per the germline V gene, CDR1 is SGHNT and CDR2 is YYREEE (reference sequence). Trimming took 6 bases from V and 0 from J, leaving 15 bases between them. CDR3 loop: CASTKTTDANYGYTF. CDR3 DNA: TGTGCCAGCACCAAAACGACAGACGCTAACTATGGCTACACCTTC.

The chain has TRBV4-1 and TRBJ1-5; no reliable D call. The CDR3 totals 16 residues. CDR1 and CDR2 (germline): MGHRA, YSYEKL. The V end lost 4 bases, the J end lost 5 bases, and 18 bases lay between the germline ends. The CDR3 nucleotides are TGCGCCAGCAGCCGGAACGGGTTTGGGGTCGATCAGCCCCAGCATTTT. Protein sequence: CASSRNGFGVDQPQHF.

V gene TRBV20-1 combines with J gene TRBJ1-2; D is possibly TRBD1 (5 bases). Germline V lookup: CDR1 DFQATT, CDR2 SNEGSKA (reference sequence). The CDR3 is 11 residues long. Trimming removed 5 bases at V and 2 bases at J, with 6 bases between. CDR3 amino acids: CSAQGNYGYTF. DNA for the CDR3: TGCAGTGCTCAGGGAAACTATGGCTACACCTTC.

V gene TRBV15 combines with J gene TRBJ1-5; 11 nucleotides agree with TRBD1. This CDR3 is built from 15 residues. Germline V gene sequence: CDR1 LNHNV, CDR2 YYDKDF (reference sequence). J lost 8 bases, V lost 5 bases, and 8 bases had no gene match. CDR3 residues: CATSPRTGGGKPQHF. DNA for the CDR3: TGTGCCACCAGCCCCCGGACAGGGGGCGGGAAGCCCCAGCATTTT.

V and J are TRBV4-2 and TRBJ2-7; D not certain. The CDR3 is 16 residues long. Germline V gene data show CDR1 as LGHNA and CDR2 as YNFKEQ. V was trimmed by 4 bases and J by 5 bases, leaving 21 bases between them. The CDR3 reads CASSRDVGGWGNEQYF. DNA of the CDR3: TGTGCCAGCAGCCGAGATGTCGGCGGTTGGGGAAACGAGCAGTACTTC.

The chain is built from TRBV2 and TRBJ2-1, with D perhaps matching TRBD1 (5 bases). CDR3 length: 15 amino acids. V was shortened by 0 bases and J by 7 bases, with 13 bases between the two germline ends. Germline CDR1 and CDR2: SNHLY and FYNNEI. The CDR3 loop reads CASSEAGPKGNEQFF. DNA of the CDR3: TGTGCCAGCAGTGAAGCTGGACCGAAGGGGAATGAGCAGTTCTTC.

This chain connects TRBV11-2 to TRBJ1-1; the D is unclear. Germline lookup yields CDR1 SGHAT and CDR2 FQNNGV. The CDR3 contains 14 residues. The V gene lost 6 bases and the J gene lost 0 bases, with 11 bases spanning the gap. The CDR3 DNA reads as TGTGCCAGCAGTCTCGGACGGATGAACACTGAAGCTTTCTTT. Translation: CASSLGRMNTEAFF. The full variable domain, rest sourced from reference TRBV11-2 and TRBJ1-1, is EAGVAQSPRYKIIEKRQSVAFWCNPISGHATLYWYQQILGQGPKLLIQFQNNGVVDDSQLPKDRFSAERLKGVDSTLKIQPAKLEDSAVYLCASSLGRMNTEAFFGQGTRLTVV.

The chain combines TRBV6-5 with TRBJ2-2; no clear D gene. The CDR3 contains 14 residues. Looked up from germline, CDR1 is MNHEY and CDR2 is SVGAGI. V gave up 2 bases and J gave up 6 bases, with 10 bases separating them. CDR3 in DNA: TGTGCCAGCAGTTACAGAACCGACCCCGGGGAGCTGTTTTTT. It translates to CASSYRTDPGELFF.

The V gene is TRBV12-3 or TRBV12-4, the J gene TRBJ1-6; 7 bases align to TRBD1. The CDR3 consists of 13 residues. The junction had 1 base not matched to a gene; V was cut back by 5 bases and J by 6 bases. The CDR3 region is CASSGQVNSPLHF. The CDR3 DNA reads TGTGCCAGCAGTGGACAGGTTAATTCACCCCTCCACTTT.

The V and J genes are TRBV5-1 and TRBJ1-1; D not resolved. Germline values: CDR1 SGHRS, CDR2 YFSETQ. Trimming took 0 bases from V and 5 from J, leaving 14 bases between them. The CDR3 is made up of 15 amino acids. CDR3 DNA: TGCGCCAGCAGCTTGGATATGGGAATATGGACTGAAGCTTTCTTT. Translation gives CASSLDMGIWTEAFF.

The genes are TRBV6-5 and TRBJ2-1; 10 nucleotides line up with TRBD2. CDR1 MNHEY and CDR2 SVGAGI come from the germline V gene. With 2 bases clipped from V and 0 bases from J, the junction kept 1 base outside the gene matches. CDR3 size: 16 residues. The CDR3 protein is CASSYASGSSYNEQFF. The DNA for the CDR3 is TGTGCCAGCAGTTACGCTAGCGGGAGCTCCTACAATGAGCAGTTCTTC.

J is TRBJ2-1 and V is TRBV4-1, with 14 bases fitting TRBD2. Germline V CDR1 and CDR2: MGHRA, YSYEKL. With 0 bases clipped from V and 14 bases from J, the junction kept 9 bases outside the gene matches. The CDR3 spans 16 residues. The CDR3 coding sequence is TGCGCCAGCAGCCAAGAAGGACTAGCGGGAGGTCGAACTAAGTTCTTC. Residues: CASSQEGLAGGRTKFF.

The chain links TRBV28 to TRBJ1-2; 10 bases are a match to TRBD1. The CDR3 runs to 14 residues. Per germline, CDR1 MDHEN and CDR2 SYDVKM. V lost 7 bases and J lost 11; bases outside the gene matches: 13. As DNA, the CDR3 is TGTGCCAGCACCGTGACAGGGGGCGCGGTTCGTTACACCTTC. Protein product: CASTVTGGAVRYTF.

This chain links TRBV5-4 with TRBJ2-7; a possible D gene is TRBD2 (7 bases). Germline V lookup: CDR1 SGHNT, CDR2 YYREEE (reference sequence). The V end lost 4 bases, the J end lost 0 bases, and 17 bases lay between the germline ends. CDR3 length: 16 residues. In DNA, the CDR3 is TGTGCCAGCAGCATTAAGGGGGGGGCCCCCTCCTACGAGCAGTACTTC. It yields the protein CASSIKGGAPSYEQYF.

The rearrangement uses TRBV7-9 and TRBJ1-5, with 8 bases lining up with TRBD1. Germline V gene data show CDR1 as SEHNR and CDR2 as FQNEAQ (reference sequence). V lost 6 bases, J lost 7 bases, and 8 bases stayed unmatched. The CDR3 is 14 amino acids. This CDR3 reads CASSVDRAGQPQHF. The DNA for the CDR3 is TGTGCCAGCAGTGTGGACAGGGCGGGACAGCCCCAGCATTTT.

The V call is TRBV27, the J call TRBJ1-4; D perhaps matches TRBD1 (6 bases). CDR1 is MNHEY and CDR2 is SMNVEV in the germline V gene (reference sequence). This CDR3 is built from 15 residues. V lost 6 bases and J lost 7, with 18 bases in between. The CDR3 sequence is CASSRRGGSGEKLFF. In nucleotides, the CDR3 is TGTGCCAGCAGCCGACGAGGGGGGTCAGGTGAAAAACTGTTTTTT. The entire variable domain, with the rest obtained from reference TRBV27 and TRBJ1-4, is as follows: EAQVTQNPRYLITVTGKKLTVTCSQNMNHEYMSWYRQDPGLGLRQIYYSMNVEVTDKGDVPEGYKVSRKEKRNFPLILESPSPNQTSLYFCASSRRGGSGEKLFFGSGTQLSVL.

The rearrangement uses TRBV28 and TRBJ2-7, with a weak D call TRBD1 (5 bases). CDR1 and CDR2 from the germline V gene are MDHEN and SYDVKM. Trimming stripped 9 bases from V and 9 bases from J, with 27 bases between. The length of the CDR3 is 15 residues. The CDR3, as DNA: TGTGCCAGTTTAGGGGTGGGCGGCCCAGGATCGACGCAGTACTTC. It is translated as CASLGVGGPGSTQYF.

This chain joins TRBV7-3 and TRBJ1-1, with D uncertain. Per germline, CDR1 SGHTA and CDR2 FQGTGA. V shed 5 bases and J shed 1 base, with 23 bases lying between them. The CDR3 is made up of 18 amino acids. CDR3 coding DNA: TGTGCCAGCAGCCATACCCCCTACGCCCTCCGGCAGAACACTGAAGCTTTCTTT. It specifies CASSHTPYALRQNTEAFF.

This rearrangement joins TRBV27 to TRBJ2-2, with 10 bases fitting TRBD2. Germline trimming cut 1 base from V and 6 bases from J; bases unmatched to any gene: 2. The CDR3 covers 15 residues. Germline CDR1 MNHEY, CDR2 SMNVEV (reference sequence). In nucleotides, the CDR3 is TGTGCCAGCAGTTTATGGCTAGCGGGGGCCGGGGAGCTGTTTTTT. It codes for CASSLWLAGAGELFF.

The rearrangement links TRBV28 to TRBJ1-3; possible D gene TRBD1, 6 bases. The CDR3 spans 15 residues. CDR1 and CDR2 (germline): MDHEN, SYDVKM. The V and J ends lost 6 bases and 3 bases respectively, with 15 bases between them. For the CDR3, the DNA is TGTGCCAGCAGCTCAACTTCAGGGGTTGGAAACACCATATATTTT. It encodes CASSSTSGVGNTIYF.

CDR3 DNA: TGTGCCAGCAGCCTTGGACTAGCGGCTTTCACCGGGGAGCTGTTTTTT. Translated: CASSLGLAAFTGELFF. The V gene is TRBV3-1 (or the pseudogene TRBV3-2), the J gene TRBJ2-2, with 10 bases identical to TRBD2. Looked up from germline, CDR1 is LGHDT and CDR2 is YNNKEL (reference sequence). Trimming at V came to 4 bases and at J to 4 bases, leaving 6 bases not matched to a gene. This CDR3 has 16 residues.